Listed below are T cell receptor beta chains from one sample, sequenced in a study of blood T cell repertoires in COVID-19. Clones were sequenced by immunoSEQ multiplex PCR, and TCRdb holds only the in-frame ones, with some missing. The sample shows just over 300,000 clones, nearly 90% of them seen only once. The material sequenced was PBMCs or T cells enriched from blood (not recorded which). These receptors came from a woman under 30 with acute COVID-19. Both conserved end residues are part of each CDR3. The D gene is left open where the match is weak. Size is omitted from some rows. Given values are once, few, many or a class for expanded clones.

d_gene	abundance	v_gene	j_gene	CDR3aa	CDR3nt
TRBD1	.	TRBV24-1	TRBJ1-5	CATSADRGMGGNQPQHF	TGTGCCACCAGTGCGGACAGGGGGATGGGTGGCAATCAGCCCCAGCATTTT
TRBD1	.	TRBV5-1	TRBJ1-3	CASSAERIRDRGSGNTIYF	TGCGCCAGCAGCGCTGAACGGATCCGGGACAGGGGTTCTGGAAACACCATATATTTT
TRBD2	.	TRBV24-1	TRBJ2-1	CATSDLGTSEYNEQFF	TGTGCCACCAGTGATCTCGGGACTAGCGAGTACAATGAGCAGTTCTTC
.	.	TRBV28	TRBJ2-1	CASSYPGKYANEQFF	TGTGCCAGCAGTTATCCCGGGAAATACGCCAATGAGCAGTTCTTC
.	once	TRBV5-1	TRBJ2-4	CASSLARGEAKNIQYF	TGCGCCAGCAGCTTGGCCAGGGGGGAAGCCAAAAACATTCAGTACTTC
TRBD1	.	TRBV28	TRBJ2-7	CASTGRGNEQYF	TGTGCCAGCACGGGCAGGGGGAACGAGCAGTACTTC
TRBD1	.	TRBV12-3/TRBV12-4	TRBJ1-2	CASRQGAGGYTF	TGTGCCAGCAGGCAGGGGGCCGGTGGCTACACCTTC
TRBD1	.	TRBV5-8	TRBJ1-6	CASSGRDRGLSPLHF	TGTGCCAGCAGCGGCCGGGACAGGGGGTTGTCACCCCTCCACTTT
.	.	TRBV7-9	TRBJ2-5	CASSLGFSAGNLETQYF	TGTGCCAGCAGCTTAGGGTTCAGCGCGGGAAACCTGGAGACCCAGTACTTC
.	few	TRBV25-1	TRBJ1-6	CASKWVEESPLHF	TGTGCCAGCAAATGGGTTGAGGAGTCACCCCTCCACTTT
.	.	TRBV28	TRBJ1-4	CASSLTSTNEKLFF	TGTGCCAGCAGCCTTACATCAACTAATGAAAAACTGTTTTTT
TRBD2	.	TRBV12-3/TRBV12-4	TRBJ2-3	CAGRSGGTDTQYF	TGTGCCGGAAGGTCGGGGGGAACAGATACGCAGTATTTT
.	once	TRBV4-1	TRBJ2-2	CASSQDSSLVYDTGELFF	TGCGCCAGCAGCCAAGACTCCTCCCTAGTATATGACACCGGGGAGCTGTTTTTT
TRBD1	.	TRBV27	TRBJ2-1	CASSPGQAQFF	TGTGCCAGCAGTCCCGGACAGGCGCAGTTCTTC
TRBD1	.	TRBV18	TRBJ1-2	CASSPLSVAGTGLIGYTF	TGTGCCAGCTCACCACTCTCCGTAGCCGGGACAGGGTTAATTGGCTACACCTTC
TRBD1	few	TRBV2	TRBJ2-2	CAGLPKGGIAGELFF	TGTGCCGGACTCCCCAAAGGGGGCATCGCCGGGGAGCTGTTTTTT
.	.	TRBV28	TRBJ2-7	CASSLSPGFSYEQYF	TGTGCCAGCAGTTTATCCCCGGGGTTCTCCTACGAGCAGTACTTC
TRBD1	.	TRBV28	TRBJ1-4	CASRTPPGTGDEKLFF	TGTGCCAGCAGGACACCCCCCGGGACAGGGGATGAAAAACTGTTTTTT
.	.	TRBV2	TRBJ2-7	CASSETPLGSSYEQYF	TGTGCCAGCAGTGAAACCCCCTTGGGTAGCAGCTACGAGCAGTACTTC
.	.	TRBV7-6	TRBJ2-1	CASSLPSIVGREPSTNEQFF	TGTGCCAGCAGCTTACCCTCTATAGTCGGCAGGGAACCATCGACCAATGAGCAGTTCTTC
TRBD2	once	TRBV5-4	TRBJ2-1	CASTLLGLAGINEQFF	TGTGCCAGCACCCTACTGGGACTAGCGGGGATCAATGAGCAGTTCTTC
.	.	TRBV6-5	TRBJ1-6	CASSYGGSLRNSPLHF	TGTGCCAGCAGTTACGGCGGGTCGCTGCGGAATTCACCCCTCCACTTT
.	.	TRBV6-5	TRBJ1-2	CASSYAGLEGYTF	TGTGCCAGCAGTTACGCAGGGCTGGAGGGCTACACCTTC
.	.	TRBV7-3	TRBJ1-1	CASSGENGETEAFF	TGTGCCAGCAGCGGAGAGAATGGTGAAACTGAAGCTTTCTTT
TRBD2	.	TRBV29-1	TRBJ2-7	CSVGAGGLNYEQYF	TGCAGCGTTGGGGCGGGGGGACTTAATTACGAGCAGTACTTC
TRBD2	.	TRBV19	TRBJ2-3	CASRRGLAFSTDTQYF	TGTGCCAGTAGGAGAGGACTAGCCTTTAGCACAGATACGCAGTATTTT